This TCR beta chain derives from a study of cytomegalovirus exposure and HLA in healthy donors. Per the germline V gene, CDR1 is MDHEN and CDR2 is SYDVKM. The CDR3 has 15 amino acids. J gave up 6 bases and V 8 bases, and 13 bases lay outside the gene matches. The primer mix had 60 Vbeta and 13 Jbeta primers. The method was immunoSEQ multiplex PCR; TCRdb's version includes in-frame clones alone and lacks a portion of them. The data show about 180,000 clones, 65% to 80% seen once. The chain links TRBV28 to TRBJ2-7, with 10 bases identical to TRBD2. This receptor was identified in a woman aged 40-49 years in good health and CMV-seronegative. Sequencing was carried out using PBMCs. The CDR3 region has the DNA TGTGCCAGCGATTCCCGGGGACTAGCGCCCTCCGAGCAGTACTTC. Amino acids: CASDSRGLAPSEQYF.